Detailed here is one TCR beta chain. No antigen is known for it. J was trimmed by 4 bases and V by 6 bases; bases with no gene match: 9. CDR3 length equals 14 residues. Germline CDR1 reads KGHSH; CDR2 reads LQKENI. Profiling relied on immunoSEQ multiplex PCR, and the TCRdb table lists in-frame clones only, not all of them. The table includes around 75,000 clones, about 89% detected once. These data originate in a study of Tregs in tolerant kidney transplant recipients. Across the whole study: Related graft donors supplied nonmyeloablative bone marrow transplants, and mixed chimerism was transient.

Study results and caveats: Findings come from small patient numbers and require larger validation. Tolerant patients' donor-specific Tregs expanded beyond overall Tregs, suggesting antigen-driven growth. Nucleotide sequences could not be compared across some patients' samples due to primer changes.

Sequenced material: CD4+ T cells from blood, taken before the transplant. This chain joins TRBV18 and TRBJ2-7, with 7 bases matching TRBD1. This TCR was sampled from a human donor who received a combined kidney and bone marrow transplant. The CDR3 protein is CASSRDSWQYEQYF. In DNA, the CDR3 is TGTGCCAGCTCTCGGGACAGTTGGCAGTACGAGCAGTACTTC.